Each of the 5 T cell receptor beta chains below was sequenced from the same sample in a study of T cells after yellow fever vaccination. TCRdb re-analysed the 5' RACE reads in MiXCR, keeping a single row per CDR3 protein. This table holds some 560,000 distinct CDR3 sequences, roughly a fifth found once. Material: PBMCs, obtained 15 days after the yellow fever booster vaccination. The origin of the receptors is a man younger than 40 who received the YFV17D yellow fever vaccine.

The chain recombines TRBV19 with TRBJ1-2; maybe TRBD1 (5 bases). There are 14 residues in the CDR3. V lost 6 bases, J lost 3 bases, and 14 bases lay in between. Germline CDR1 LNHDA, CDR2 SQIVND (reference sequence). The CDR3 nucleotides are TGTGCCAGTAGCCCTCGGGACTCCTACTATGGCTACACCTTC. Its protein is CASSPRDSYYGYTF.

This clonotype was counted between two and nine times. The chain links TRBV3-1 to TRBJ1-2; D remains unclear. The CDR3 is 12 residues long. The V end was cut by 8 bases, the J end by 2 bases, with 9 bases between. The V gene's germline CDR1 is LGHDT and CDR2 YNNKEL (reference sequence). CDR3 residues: CASRDENYGYTF. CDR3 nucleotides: TGTGCCAGCCGGGATGAAAACTATGGCTACACCTTC.

The CDR3 reads CAISDRDGKGVTEAFF. The CDR3 nucleotides read TGTGCCATCAGTGACAGGGACGGCAAGGGCGTCACTGAAGCTTTCTTT. The chain joins TRBV10-3 to TRBJ1-1, with D perhaps TRBD1 (5 bases). Germline CDR1 is ENHRY and CDR2 is SYGVKD. V dropped 3 bases and J dropped 4 bases, with 18 bases sitting between them. The CDR3 loop spans 16 amino acids.

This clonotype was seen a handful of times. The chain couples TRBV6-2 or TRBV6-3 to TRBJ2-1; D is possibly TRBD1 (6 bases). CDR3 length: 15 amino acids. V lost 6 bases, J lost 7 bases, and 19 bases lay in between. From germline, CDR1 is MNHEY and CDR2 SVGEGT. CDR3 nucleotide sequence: TGTGCCAGCAGCCCACACAGGTCGGGGACAAATGAGCAGTTCTTC. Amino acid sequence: CASSPHRSGTNEQFF.

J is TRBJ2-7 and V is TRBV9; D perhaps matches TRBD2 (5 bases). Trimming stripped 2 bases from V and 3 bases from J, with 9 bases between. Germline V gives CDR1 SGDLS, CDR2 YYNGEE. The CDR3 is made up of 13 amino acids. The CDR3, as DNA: TGTGCCAGCAGCGTGTCGGACTTCTACGAGCAGTACTTC. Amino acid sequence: CASSVSDFYEQYF.